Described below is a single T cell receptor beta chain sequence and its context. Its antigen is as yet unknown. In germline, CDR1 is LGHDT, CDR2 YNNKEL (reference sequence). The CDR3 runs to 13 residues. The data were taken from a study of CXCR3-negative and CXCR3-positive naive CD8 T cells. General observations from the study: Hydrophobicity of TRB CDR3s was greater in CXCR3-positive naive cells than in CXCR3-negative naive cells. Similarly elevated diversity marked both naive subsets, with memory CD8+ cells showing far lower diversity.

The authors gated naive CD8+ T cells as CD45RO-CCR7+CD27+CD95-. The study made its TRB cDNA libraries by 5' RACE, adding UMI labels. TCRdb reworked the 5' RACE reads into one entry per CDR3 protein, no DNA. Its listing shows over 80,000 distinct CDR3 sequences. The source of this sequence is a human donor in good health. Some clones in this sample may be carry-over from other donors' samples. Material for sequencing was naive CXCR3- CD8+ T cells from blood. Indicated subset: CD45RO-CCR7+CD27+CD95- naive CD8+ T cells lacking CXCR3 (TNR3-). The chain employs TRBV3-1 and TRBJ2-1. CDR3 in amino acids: CASSQDLAYEQFF.